This T cell receptor (beta chain) was sequenced during a study of cytomegalovirus exposure and HLA in healthy donors. Study in general: Among the 300 to 500 donors who were genotyped, over 70% fell in the genetic ancestry cluster that is associated with self-reported Caucasian donors.

60 Vbeta and 13 Jbeta primers were used in PCR. The method was immunoSEQ multiplex PCR; TCRdb's version includes in-frame clones alone and lacks a portion of them. In the table there are about 150,000 clones, around four fifths of which are singletons. Germline V gene lookup returns CDR1 SEHNR and CDR2 FQNEAQ (reference sequence). CDR3 size: 19 residues. Trimming took 4 bases from V and 5 from J, leaving 29 bases between them. Note on this clone: Its specificity is not known.

Study conclusions and caveats: According to the study, 160 or so TCR beta chains were cytomegalovirus-associated.

The chain links TRBV7-9 to TRBJ1-2; a possible D gene is TRBD1 (6 bases). The receptor was derived from a male donor in good health and CMV-seronegative. The sample was PBMCs. The CDR3 loop reads CASSSPVQQGPPGNYGYTF. The CDR3 DNA reads TGTGCCAGCAGCTCACCGGTACAACAGGGTCCCCCGGGGAATTATGGCTACACCTTC.